This T cell receptor beta chain was sequenced in a study of T-cell reconstitution after alpha-beta-depleted transplantation in children. This clonotype has only a few counts. Trimming removed 4 bases at V and 2 bases at J, with 7 bases between. The CDR3 extends over 13 amino acids. Germline assignment: CDR1 SGHRS and CDR2 YFSETQ. The authors prepared the TCRbeta library with unique molecular identifiers. TCRdb recomputed calls from the PCR reads with MiXCR, one row per CDR3 protein. The table shows roughly 300,000 distinct CDR3 sequences, with under 13% occurring only once. This sequence was found in a human donor who donated a stem cell graft to a child with acute lymphoblastic leukemia. This sample comprised PBMCs from the stem cell graft donor, obtained from the stem cell graft. The J gene is TRBJ1-3, the V gene TRBV5-1; TRBD1 is a possible D gene (5 bases). CDR3 in DNA: TGCGCCAGCAGCCAGGACACTGGAAACACCATATATTTT. It specifies CASSQDTGNTIYF.